The clone carrying this T cell receptor (beta chain) was counted a single time. Original processing methods: Amplified reference gene primers provided the basis for estimating nucleated cell counts. Some clones are missing from TCRdb's copy, which holds only in-frame ones; the method was immunoSEQ multiplex PCR. The V and J calls and clone size were taken over from that table, and D and trimming were inferred from the DNA. The table has hundreds of thousands of clones, roughly 80% seen once. The sample comes from a study of blood T cell repertoires in COVID-19. As for the study in general: Italy, Spain and the United States were the sources of the convalescent and acute COVID-19 samples. PBMCs, B-cell-depleted T cells, or T cells were the source of the cDNA or gDNA that made up the material.

Sequencing was done on a sample of peripheral blood. The sequence was obtained from a woman of 80 years or more with acute or convalescent COVID-19.

In DNA, the CDR3 is TGTGCCAGCAGCTTCGACGGAGGGCTACAAGAGACCCAGTACTTC. Encoded protein: CASSFDGGLQETQYF. J is TRBJ2-5 and V is TRBV7-2, with D possibly TRBD2 on 6 matching bases. Per germline, CDR1 SGHTA and CDR2 FQGNSA. The CDR3 runs 15 residues. Trimming removed 3 bases from V and 2 bases from J, with 13 bases in between.